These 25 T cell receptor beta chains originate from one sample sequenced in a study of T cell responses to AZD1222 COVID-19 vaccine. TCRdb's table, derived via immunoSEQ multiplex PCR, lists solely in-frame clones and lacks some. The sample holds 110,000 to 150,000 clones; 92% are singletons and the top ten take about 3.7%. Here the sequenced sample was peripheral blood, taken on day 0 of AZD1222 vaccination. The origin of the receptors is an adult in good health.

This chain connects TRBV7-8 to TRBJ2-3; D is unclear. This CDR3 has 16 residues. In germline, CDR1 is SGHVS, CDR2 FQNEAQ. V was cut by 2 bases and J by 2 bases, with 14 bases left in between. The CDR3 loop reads CASSLTHTTNTDTQYF. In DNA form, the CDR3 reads TGTGCCAGCAGCTTAACCCACACCACCAACACAGATACGCAGTATTTT.

The CDR3 DNA follows: TGTGCCATCAGTGAATCTACGCCGGGGGCCAACGTCCTGACTTTC. This gives the protein CAISESTPGANVLTF. The chain employs TRBV10-3 and TRBJ2-6; the D is unclear. CDR3 length: 15 amino acids. Trimming removed 3 bases at V and 4 bases at J, with 10 bases between. The germline gives CDR1 ENHRY, CDR2 SYGVKD.

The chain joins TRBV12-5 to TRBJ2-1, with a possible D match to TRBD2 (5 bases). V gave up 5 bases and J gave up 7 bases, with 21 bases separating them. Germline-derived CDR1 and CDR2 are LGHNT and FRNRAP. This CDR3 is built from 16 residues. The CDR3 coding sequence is TGTGCTAGTGGTCCCCGGTCCTCCCTCCCGGGAAATGAGCAGTTCTTC. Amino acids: CASGPRSSLPGNEQFF.

As DNA, the CDR3 is TGCGCCAGCAGCCTGGACAGGGTAGTTGGCTACACCTTC. As protein: CASSLDRVVGYTF. J is TRBJ1-2 and V is TRBV5-1; 8 bases agree with TRBD1. CDR3 length: 13 amino acids. CDR1 and CDR2 from the germline V gene are SGHRS and YFSETQ. Trimming took 4 bases from V and 7 from J; bases not matched to a gene: 6.

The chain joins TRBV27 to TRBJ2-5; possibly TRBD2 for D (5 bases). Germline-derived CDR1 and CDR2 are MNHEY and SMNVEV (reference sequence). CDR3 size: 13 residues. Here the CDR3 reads CAPPLRASETQYF. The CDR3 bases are TGTGCACCCCCCTTGAGGGCTTCGGAGACCCAGTACTTC.

CDR3 loop: CASEAPGLITDTQYF. Written as DNA, the CDR3 is TGTGCCAGCGAGGCACCGGGACTCATCACAGATACGCAGTATTTT. This sequence joins TRBV2 and TRBJ2-3, with D tentatively TRBD2 (6 bases). The CDR3 consists of 15 residues. V was clipped by 8 bases and J by 2 bases, with 17 bases between them. From germline, CDR1 is SNHLY and CDR2 FYNNEI.

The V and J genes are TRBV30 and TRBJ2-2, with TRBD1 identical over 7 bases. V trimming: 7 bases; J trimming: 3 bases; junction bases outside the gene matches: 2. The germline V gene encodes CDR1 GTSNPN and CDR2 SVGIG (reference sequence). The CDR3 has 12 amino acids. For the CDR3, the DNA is TGTGCCTCACAGGGGCACACCGGGGAGCTGTTTTTT. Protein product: CASQGHTGELFF.

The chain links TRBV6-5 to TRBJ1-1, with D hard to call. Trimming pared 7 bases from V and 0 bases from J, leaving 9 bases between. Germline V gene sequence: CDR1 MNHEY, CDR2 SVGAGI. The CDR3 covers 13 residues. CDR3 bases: TGTGCCAGCAATGCCCGGCTGAACACTGAAGCTTTCTTT. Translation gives CASNARLNTEAFF.

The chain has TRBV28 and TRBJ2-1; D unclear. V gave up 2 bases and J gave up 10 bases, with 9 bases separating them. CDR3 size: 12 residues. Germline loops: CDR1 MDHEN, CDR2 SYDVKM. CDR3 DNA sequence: TGTGCCAGCAGTTTACCCCCCCCAGAGCAGTTCTTC. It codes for CASSLPPPEQFF.

CDR3 sequence reads: CASSLRSGGTGSGNTIYF. The CDR3 region has the DNA TGCGCCAGCAGCTTAAGATCAGGGGGCACTGGGTCTGGAAACACCATATATTTT. This rearrangement joins TRBV5-1 to TRBJ1-3, with TRBD1 identical over 8 bases. V dropped 2 bases and J dropped 1; count of bases not matched to a gene: 11. CDR3 length: 18 residues. Germline CDR1 is SGHRS and CDR2 is YFSETQ.

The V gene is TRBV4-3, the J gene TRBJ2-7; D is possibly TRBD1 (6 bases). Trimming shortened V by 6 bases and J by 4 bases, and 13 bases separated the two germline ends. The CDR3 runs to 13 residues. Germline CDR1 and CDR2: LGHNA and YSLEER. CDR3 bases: TGCGCCAGCAGTCTGACTGGACAGTACGAGCAGTACTTC. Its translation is CASSLTGQYEQYF.

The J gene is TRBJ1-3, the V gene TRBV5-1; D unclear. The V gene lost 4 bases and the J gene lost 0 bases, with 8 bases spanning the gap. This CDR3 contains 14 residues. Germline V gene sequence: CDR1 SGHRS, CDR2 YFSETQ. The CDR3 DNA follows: TGCGCCAGCAGCGCAGACCGCTCTGGAAACACCATATATTTT. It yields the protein CASSADRSGNTIYF.

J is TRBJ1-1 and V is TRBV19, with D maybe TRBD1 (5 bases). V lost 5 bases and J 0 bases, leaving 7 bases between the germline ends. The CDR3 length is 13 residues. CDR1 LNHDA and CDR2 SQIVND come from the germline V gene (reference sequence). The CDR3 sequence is CASSGGMNTEAFF. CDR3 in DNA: TGTGCCAGTAGTGGGGGGATGAACACTGAAGCTTTCTTT.

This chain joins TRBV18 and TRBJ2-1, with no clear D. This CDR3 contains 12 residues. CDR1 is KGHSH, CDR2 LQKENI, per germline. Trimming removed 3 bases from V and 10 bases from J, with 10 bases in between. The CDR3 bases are TGTGCCAGCTCACCGAAAGGACCCGAGCAGTTCTTC. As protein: CASSPKGPEQFF.

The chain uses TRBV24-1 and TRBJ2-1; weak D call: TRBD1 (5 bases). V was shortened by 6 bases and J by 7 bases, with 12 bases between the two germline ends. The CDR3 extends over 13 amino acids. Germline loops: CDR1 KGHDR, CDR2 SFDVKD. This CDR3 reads CATSRAGWNEQFF. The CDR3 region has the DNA TGTGCCACCAGTAGGGCAGGGTGGAATGAGCAGTTCTTC.

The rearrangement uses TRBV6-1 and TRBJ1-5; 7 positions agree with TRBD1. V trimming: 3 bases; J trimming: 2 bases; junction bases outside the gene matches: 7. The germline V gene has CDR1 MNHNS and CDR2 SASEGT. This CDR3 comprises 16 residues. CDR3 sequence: CASSDPRGEGNQPQHF. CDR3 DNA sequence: TGTGCCAGCAGTGACCCCAGGGGGGAGGGCAATCAGCCCCAGCATTTT.

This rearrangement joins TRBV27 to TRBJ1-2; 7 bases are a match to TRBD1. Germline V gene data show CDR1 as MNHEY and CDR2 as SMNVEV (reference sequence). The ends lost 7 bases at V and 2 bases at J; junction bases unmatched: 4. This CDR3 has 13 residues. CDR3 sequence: CASKMGQNYGYTF. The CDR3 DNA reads TGTGCCAGCAAAATGGGACAGAACTATGGCTACACCTTC.

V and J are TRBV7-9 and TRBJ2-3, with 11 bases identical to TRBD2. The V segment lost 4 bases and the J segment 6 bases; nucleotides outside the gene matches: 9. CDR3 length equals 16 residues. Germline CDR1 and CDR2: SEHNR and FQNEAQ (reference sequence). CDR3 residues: CASSSRTSGPGDTQYF. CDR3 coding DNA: TGTGCCAGCAGCTCGCGGACTAGCGGGCCGGGGGATACGCAGTATTTT.

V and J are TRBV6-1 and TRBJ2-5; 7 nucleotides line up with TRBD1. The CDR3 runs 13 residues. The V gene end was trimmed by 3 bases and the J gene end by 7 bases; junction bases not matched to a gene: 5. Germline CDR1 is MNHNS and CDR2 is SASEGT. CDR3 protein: CASSERQGLTQYF. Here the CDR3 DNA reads TGTGCCAGCAGTGAGAGACAGGGCCTGACCCAGTACTTC.

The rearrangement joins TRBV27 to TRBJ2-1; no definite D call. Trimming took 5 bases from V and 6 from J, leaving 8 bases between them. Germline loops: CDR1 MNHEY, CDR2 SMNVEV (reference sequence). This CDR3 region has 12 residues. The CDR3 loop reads CASSPTGNEQFF. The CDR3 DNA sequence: TGTGCCAGCAGTCCGACGGGCAATGAGCAGTTCTTC.

In DNA form, the CDR3 reads TGCAGCTCTGGCGGGGATACGCAGTATTTT. Protein product: CSSGGDTQYF. The rearrangement links TRBV29-1 to TRBJ2-3; weak D call: TRBD2 (5 bases). Trimming removed 8 bases from V and 6 bases from J, with 9 bases in between. The CDR3 covers 10 residues. The germline V gene has CDR1 SQVTM and CDR2 ANQGSEA.

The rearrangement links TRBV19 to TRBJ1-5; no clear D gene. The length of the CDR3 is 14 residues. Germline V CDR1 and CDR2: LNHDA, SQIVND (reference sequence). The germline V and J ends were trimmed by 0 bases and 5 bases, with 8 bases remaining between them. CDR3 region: CASSIDPPDQPQHF. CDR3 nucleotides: TGTGCCAGTAGTATAGACCCCCCAGATCAGCCCCAGCATTTT. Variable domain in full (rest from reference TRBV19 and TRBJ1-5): DGGITQSPKYLFRKEGQNVTLSCEQNLNHDAMYWYRQDPGQGLRLIYYSQIVNDFQKGDIAEGYSVSREKKESFPLTVTSAQKNPTAFYLCASSIDPPDQPQHFGDGTRLSIL.

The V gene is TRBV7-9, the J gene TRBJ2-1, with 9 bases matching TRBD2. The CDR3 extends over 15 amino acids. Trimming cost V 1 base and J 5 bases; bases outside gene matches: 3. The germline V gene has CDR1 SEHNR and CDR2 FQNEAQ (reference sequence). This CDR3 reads CASSLGPSGNNEQFF. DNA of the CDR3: TGTGCCAGCAGCTTAGGGCCTAGCGGGAACAATGAGCAGTTCTTC. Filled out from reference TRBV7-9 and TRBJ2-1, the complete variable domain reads DTGVSQNPRHKITKRGQNVTFRCDPISEHNRLYWYRQTLGQGPEFLTYFQNEAQLEKSRLLSDRFSAERPKGSFSTLEIQRTEQGDSAMYLCASSLGPSGNNEQFFGPGTRLTVL.

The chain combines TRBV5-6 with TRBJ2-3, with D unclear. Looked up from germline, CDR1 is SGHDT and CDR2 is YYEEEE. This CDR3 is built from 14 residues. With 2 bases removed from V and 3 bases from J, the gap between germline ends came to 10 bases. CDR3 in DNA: TGTGCCAGCAGCTTAACGGGTAGGACAGATACGCAGTATTTT. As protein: CASSLTGRTDTQYF.

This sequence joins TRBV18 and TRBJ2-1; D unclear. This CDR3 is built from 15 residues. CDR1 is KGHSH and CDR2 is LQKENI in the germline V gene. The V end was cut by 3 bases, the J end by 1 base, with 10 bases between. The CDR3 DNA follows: TGTGCCAGCTCACCGGCGAGCAGTTCCTACAATGAGCAGTTCTTC. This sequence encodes CASSPASSSYNEQFF.